This is a list of T cell receptor beta chains from one sample in a study of molecular identifiers for immune sequencing clone quantification. TCRdb recomputed calls from the PCR reads with MiXCR, one row per CDR3 protein. The repertoire includes 80,000 to 130,000 distinct CDR3 sequences, roughly a third of them detected once, and around 3.8% sits in the top ten. Sequenced input: naive CD8+ T cells from blood, with Jurkat cell RNA spiked in. Source of these receptors: a human donor in good health. Some libraries in this study had Jurkat cell RNA spiked in. Each CDR3 is given with its conserved first and last residue. Each record gives: clone size, J gene, D gene, CDR3 length, V gene, CDR3 protein, CDR3 DNA. D genes are given only for firm matches. Only part of the rows carry a size: once, few, many, or a class if the clone is expanded.

>-|TRBJ2-7|-|13|TRBV7-8
CASSAFRGYEQYF
TGTGCCAGCAGCGCCTTTCGCGGCTACGAGCAGTACTTC
>many|TRBJ2-5|-|12|TRBV2
CASIGGRETQYF
TGTGCCAGCATCGGGGGCCGGGAGACCCAGTACTTC
>-|TRBJ2-5|TRBD1|13|TRBV29-1
CSVPGTGVETQYF
TGCAGCGTCCCCGGGACAGGGGTCGAGACCCAGTACTTC
>-|TRBJ1-5|-|11|TRBV28
CASSRGQPQHF
TGTGCCAGCAGTAGGGGTCAGCCCCAGCATTTT
>-|TRBJ1-5|-|14|TRBV28
CASSWTQSNQPQHF
TGTGCCAGCAGTTGGACACAGTCCAATCAGCCCCAGCATTTT
>many|TRBJ2-3|-|14|TRBV9
CASSPQGSTDTQYF
TGTGCCAGCAGCCCACAGGGAAGCACAGATACGCAGTATTTT
>-|TRBJ2-2|-|13|TRBV19
CAIRPGETGELFF
TGTGCCATCAGGCCCGGGGAAACCGGGGAGCTGTTTTTT
>-|TRBJ2-2|-|15|TRBV7-9
CASSSLPGAPGELIF
TGTGCCAGCAGCTCCCTCCCTGGGGCGCCCGGGGAGCTGATTTTT
>-|TRBJ2-5|TRBD1|14|TRBV7-9
CASSPGQGQETQNF
TGTGCCAGCAGCCCCGGACAGGGCCAAGAGACCCAGAACTTC
>-|TRBJ1-4|-|14|TRBV7-2
CASSSVGPNEKQFF
TGTGCCAGCAGCTCGGTGGGCCCAAATGAAAAACAGTTTTTT
>-|TRBJ1-4|TRBD1|14|TRBV28
CASSSPGGDEKLFF
TGTGCCAGCAGTTCCCCAGGGGGCGATGAAAAACTGTTTTTT
>-|TRBJ1-4|-|13|TRBV23-1
CAPAGALHPKLFF
TGCGCCCCCGCGGGGGCCTTGCACCCGAAACTGTTTTTT
>few|TRBJ2-2|-|13|TRBV3-1
CASSQDYGGELFF
TGTGCCAGCAGCCAAGATTACGGCGGGGAGCTGTTTTTT
>few|TRBJ2-2|-|12|TRBV6-6
CASHPNTGELFF
TGTGCCAGCCACCCGAACACCGGGGAGCTGTTTTTT
>few|TRBJ2-1|TRBD2|15|TRBV27
CASPLSGNFLNEQFF
TGTGCCAGCCCTTTAAGCGGGAACTTCCTCAATGAGCAGTTCTTC
>many|TRBJ2-3|-|16|TRBV5-1
CASSLAGQFRTDTQYF
TGCGCCAGCAGCTTGGCTGGACAGTTTCGCACAGATACGCAGTATTTT
>-|TRBJ2-3|-|22|TRBV4-1
CASSPNNLRGRMFEGGTDTQYF
TGCGCCAGCAGCCCTAACAACTTGCGAGGGAGGATGTTTGAAGGTGGCACAGATACGCAGTATTTT
>-|TRBJ2-3|TRBD2|17|TRBV28
CASDGTRGELSTDTQYF
TGTGCCAGCGACGGGACTAGAGGCGAGTTAAGCACAGATACGCAGTATTTC
>few|TRBJ1-1|-|15|TRBV9
CASSEQGGGGNEAFF
TGTGCCAGCAGCGAACAGGGTGGAGGTGGCAATGAAGCTTTCTTT
>few|TRBJ2-1|TRBD2|14|TRBV20-1
CSGKLAGSYNEQFF
TGCAGTGGTAAACTAGCGGGGTCCTACAATGAGCAGTTCTTC
>-|TRBJ2-7|-|14|TRBV28
CASSIRDGLYEQNF
TGTGCCAGCAGTATAAGGGACGGTCTCTACGAGCAGAACTTC
>-|TRBJ1-2|TRBD1|15|TRBV2
CASRSGTGANYGYTF
TGTGCCAGCAGGTCCGGGACAGGGGCTAACTATGGCTACACCTTC
>many|TRBJ1-2|-|14|TRBV9
CASSVTGSTPSYTF
TGTGCCAGCAGCGTTACAGGGAGTACTCCCTCCTACACCTTC
>-|TRBJ2-7|-|15|TRBV11-2
CASSLGEGPTTREDF
TGTGCCAGCAGCCTGGGTGAGGGACCGACTACGAGGGAGGACTTC
>-|TRBJ2-1|-|14|TRBV15
CATSQGRTYNEQFF
TGTGCCACCTCCCAAGGCAGGACCTACAATGAGCAGTTCTTC
>once|TRBJ2-7|TRBD1|13|TRBV25-1
CASSETGAREQYF
TGTGCCAGCAGTGAGACAGGGGCAAGGGAGCAGTACTTC
>-|TRBJ2-5|-|14|TRBV4-1
CASSQVAGREPQYF
TGCGCCAGCAGCCAAGTGGCAGGCCGGGAGCCCCAGTACTTC
>few|TRBJ2-3|-|13|TRBV20-1
CSARGRGPDTQYF
TGCAGTGCTAGAGGACGGGGCCCAGATACGCAGTATTTT
>-|TRBJ2-7|-|15|TRBV11-2
CASSLGDTAYYEQYF
TGTGCCAGCAGCTTAGGGGACACAGCGTACTACGAGCAGTACTTC
>few|TRBJ2-7|TRBD2|16|TRBV6-5
CASSLQGGRIGGEQYF
TGTGCCAGCAGCCTCCAGGGCGGGAGAATCGGGGGGGAGCAGTACTTC
>medium-sized|TRBJ2-3|-|15|TRBV29-1
CSVDESDGRLDTQYF
TGCAGCGTCGACGAGTCGGACGGAAGACTAGATACGCAGTATTTT
>few|TRBJ2-2|-|14|TRBV24-1
CATSGAANTGELFF
TGTGCCACCAGTGGGGCAGCTAACACCGGGGAGCTGTTTTTT
>many|TRBJ2-2|-|11|TRBV20-1
CSGSLEGELFF
TGCAGTGGCTCACTAGAAGGGGAGCTGTTTTTT
>few|TRBJ2-7|TRBD1|14|TRBV20-1
CSARNRGQSYEQYF
TGCAGTGCTAGGAACAGGGGGCAATCCTACGAGCAGTACTTC
>few|TRBJ2-2|TRBD1|16|TRBV6-5
CASRETGSRNTGELFF
TGTGCCAGCAGAGAGACAGGGTCAAGGAACACCGGGGAGCTGTTTTTT
>-|TRBJ2-2|TRBD1|14|TRBV28
CASSLTGETGELFF
TGTGCCAGCAGTTTGACAGGGGAAACCGGGGAGCTGTTTTTT
>many|TRBJ1-5|-|15|TRBV4-2
CASSQVQRASQPQHF
TGTGCCAGCAGCCAAGTTCAGAGGGCTTCTCAGCCCCAGCATTTT
>many|TRBJ2-5|-|13|TRBV11-2
CASRGTNQETQYF
TGTGCCAGCCGCGGGACCAACCAAGAGACCCAGTACTTC
>-|TRBJ2-7|-|12|TRBV5-1
CASRGLTYEQYF
TGCGCCAGCCGGGGTTTAACCTACGAGCAGTACTTC
>few|TRBJ1-5|TRBD1|15|TRBV6-1
CAIQGAGYSNQPQHF
TGTGCCATACAGGGGGCCGGATATAGCAATCAGCCCCAGCATTTT
>-|TRBJ1-4|-|14|TRBV9
CASSVVGGSEKLIF
TGTGCCAGCAGCGTAGTAGGAGGCAGCGAAAAACTGATTTTT
>many|TRBJ2-5|-|14|TRBV7-8
CASSFDSGVETQYF
TGTGCCAGCAGCTTCGATTCAGGGGTGGAGACCCAGTACTTC
>many|TRBJ2-2|-|12|TRBV29-1
CSVVGGTGELFF
TGCAGCGTTGTAGGGGGTACCGGGGAGCTGTTTTTT
>-|TRBJ2-3|-|18|TRBV5-5
CASSLEGGTDLGTDTRYF
TGTGCCAGCAGCTTGGAGGGCGGGACAGATCTCGGCACAGATACGCGGTATTTT
>many|TRBJ2-2|-|14|TRBV9
CASSPVVRAGELFF
TGTGCCAGCAGCCCGGTTGTCAGGGCCGGGGAGCTGTTTTTT
>few|TRBJ1-2|-|15|TRBV25-1
CASSEEGISLYGYTF
TGTGCCAGCAGTGAAGAAGGGATCAGCCTTTATGGCTACACCTTC
>-|TRBJ2-5|-|13|TRBV10-3
CAISGQGKETQYF
TGTGCCATCAGTGGCCAGGGAAAAGAGACCCAGTACTTC
>-|TRBJ2-7|-|15|TRBV7-6
CASSPTEGAAYEQYF
TGTGCCAGCAGCCCGACGGAGGGGGCCGCCTACGAGCAGTACTTC
>-|TRBJ2-3|-|14|TRBV3-1
CASSQGTDTDTQYF
TGTGCCAGCAGCCAAGGGACTGACACAGATACGCAGTATTTT
>few|TRBJ2-1|TRBD2|17|TRBV28
CASSFRGGRPGYNEQFF
TGTGCCAGCAGTTTCCGTGGCGGGAGGCCGGGGTACAATGAGCAGTTCTTC
>many|TRBJ2-7|-|12|TRBV6-8
CASKNGGREQYF
TGTGCCAGCAAAAACGGCGGACGGGAGCAGTACTTC
>few|TRBJ2-3|TRBD1|16|TRBV13
CASSPRRGPGADTQYF
TGTGCCAGCAGCCCCCGCAGGGGGCCGGGAGCAGATACGCAGTATTTT
>-|TRBJ2-3|-|16|TRBV7-3
CASSLKPSTSTDTQYF
TGTGCCAGCAGCTTGAAACCCTCTACTAGCACAGATACGCAGTATTTT
>few|TRBJ1-5|-|15|TRBV15
CATSRGRGADQPQHF
TGTGCCACCAGCAGGGGCCGAGGGGCGGATCAGCCCCAGCATTTT
>many|TRBJ1-4|-|11|TRBV28
CASSPNEKLFF
TGTGCCAGCAGTCCTAATGAAAAACTGTTTTTT